Following are 29 T cell receptor beta chains from one sample sequenced in a study of cytomegalovirus exposure and HLA in healthy donors (TCRdb year 2017). The library was made by the immunoSEQ multiplex PCR assay. TCRdb took over this immuneACCESS table, retaining in-frame rearrangements with V and J assigned. Such tables are incomplete; in checked studies, under half of the missing clones stem from an unresolved V gene, and the remainder is unexplained. The sample table records 150,000 or so clones; 86% of these occur just once. Around 22% of the sample is taken by the ten largest. The sequenced sample consisted of PBMCs. All receptors come from a man between 18 and 35 years old in good health and CMV-seropositive.

The chain joins TRBV18 to TRBJ2-7; TRBD2 might be the D (6 bases). The germline V gene has CDR1 KGHSH and CDR2 LQKENI. V lost 0 bases, J lost 1 base, and 7 bases lay in between. This CDR3 region has 14 residues. The CDR3 reads CASSPPTRSYEQYF. The CDR3 DNA reads TGTGCCAGCTCACCACCGACTAGATCCTACGAGCAGTACTTC.

There are a few counts of this clone. This chain uses TRBV7-2 with TRBJ1-2; the match to TRBD1 covers 7 bases. The CDR3 contains 12 residues. V gave up 2 bases and J gave up 8 bases; unmatched junction bases: 2. In germline, CDR1 is SGHTA, CDR2 FQGNSA. The CDR3 region has the DNA TGTGCCAGCAGCTTAACAGGGGACGGCTACACCTTC. Its translation is CASSLTGDGYTF. The full variable domain, rest sourced from reference TRBV7-2 and TRBJ1-2, is GAGVSQSPSNKVTEKGKDVELRCDPISGHTALYWYRQSLGQGLEFLIYFQGNSAPDKSGLPSDRFSAERTGGSVSTLTIQRTQQEDSAVYLCASSLTGDGYTFGSGTRLTVV.

This clone was seen a handful of times. This chain connects TRBV2 to TRBJ1-2, with D unclear. Trimming took 0 bases from V and 8 from J, leaving 13 bases between them. This CDR3 contains 14 residues. The germline gives CDR1 SNHLY, CDR2 FYNNEI. DNA for the CDR3: TGTGCCAGCAGTGAAGCAGGAGGGCGGCTCGGCTACACCTTC. The encoded protein is CASSEAGGRLGYTF.

The rearrangement links TRBV19 to TRBJ2-7; weak D call: TRBD2 (6 bases). This CDR3 comprises 13 residues. Germline CDR1 LNHDA, CDR2 SQIVND (reference sequence). Trimming stripped 7 bases from V and 7 bases from J, with 17 bases between. This CDR3 reads CASNLGGVGEQYF. In DNA, the CDR3 is TGTGCCAGTAACCTCGGCGGGGTCGGGGAGCAGTACTTC.

This clone was picked up a small number of times. The junction differs from germline at one of its ends, possibly a read error. V and J are TRBV6-1 and TRBJ1-1; 7 nucleotides match TRBD1. Germline V gives CDR1 MNHNS, CDR2 SASEGT. The CDR3 sequence is 14 residues long. CDR3 in amino acids: CASSDRAWNAEAFF. In DNA form, the CDR3 reads TGTGCCAGCAGCGACAGGGCGTGGAACGCTGAAGCTTTCTTT.

The chain employs TRBV30 and TRBJ2-2; 7 positions agree with TRBD1. With 2 bases clipped from V and 0 bases from J, the junction kept 3 bases outside the gene matches. From germline, CDR1 is GTSNPN and CDR2 SVGIG (reference sequence). CDR3 size: 15 residues. The chain's CDR3 is CAWSFRGTNTGELFF. The CDR3 DNA is TGTGCCTGGAGTTTCAGGGGGACGAACACCGGGGAGCTGTTTTTT.

The genes are TRBV29-1 and TRBJ1-4; tentative D call: TRBD1 (5 bases). Per germline, CDR1 SQVTM and CDR2 ANQGSEA. Trimming stripped 6 bases from V and 11 bases from J, with 19 bases between. The CDR3 sequence is 13 residues long. The DNA for the CDR3 is TGCAGCGTCTCGGGGGTTGCGATGGGCAAACTGTTTTTT. Translating it yields CSVSGVAMGKLFF.

This clone was seen a few times. The CDR3 reads CASSLSPDRASFYGYTF. The CDR3 nucleotides read TGCGCCAGCAGCCTTTCACCCGACAGGGCTTCCTTCTATGGCTACACCTTC. The gene calls are TRBV5-1 and TRBJ1-2, with 7 bases matching TRBD1. Germline CDR1 and CDR2: SGHRS and YFSETQ. The CDR3 length is 17 residues. Trimming cost V 4 bases and J 4 bases; bases outside gene matches: 16.

As to this clone: At one of its ends the junction is not consistent with the germline gene, which may arise from a read error. The chain links TRBV2 to TRBJ1-3; 9 bases are a match to TRBD1. Germline CDR1 reads SNHLY; CDR2 reads FYNNEI. The CDR3 has 14 amino acids. The CDR3 region has the DNA TGTGCCAGCGGTGACAGGGGGGCCCGAAACACCATATATTTT. Amino acid sequence: CASGDRGARNTIYF.

This clone has just a few counts. The V call is TRBV27, the J call TRBJ1-1, with 7 bases fitting TRBD1. Looked up from germline, CDR1 is MNHEY and CDR2 is SMNVEV (reference sequence). The CDR3 covers 14 residues. Unmatched junction bases numbered 3, after V lost 5 bases and J lost 0 bases. The DNA for the CDR3 is TGTGCCAGCAGTGCGGGACAGTTGAACACTGAAGCTTTCTTT. It yields the protein CASSAGQLNTEAFF.

The rearrangement joins TRBV11-3 to TRBJ2-7; D may be TRBD2 (5 bases). Trimming removed 5 bases from V and 4 bases from J, with 15 bases in between. Germline V lookup: CDR1 SGHNT, CDR2 YENEEA. There are 14 residues in the CDR3. CDR3 sequence: CASSPAGPGYEQYF. CDR3 in DNA: TGTGCCAGCAGCCCGGCGGGCCCTGGTTACGAGCAGTACTTC.

The chain carries TRBV6-1 and TRBJ2-3; the D gene is possibly TRBD1 (6 bases). The germline V gene encodes CDR1 MNHNS and CDR2 SASEGT. This CDR3 comprises 16 residues. Trimming cost V 4 bases and J 3 bases, with 17 bases left between them. The CDR3 nucleotides read TGTGCCAGCAGTGCGGGACGAATTAGGGGGACAGATACGCAGTATTTT. This encodes CASSAGRIRGTDTQYF.

This chain links TRBV4-2 with TRBJ1-3; perhaps TRBD1 as D (5 bases). Trimming took 1 base from V and 0 from J, leaving 10 bases between them. In germline, CDR1 is LGHNA, CDR2 YNFKEQ. CDR3 length equals 16 residues. CDR3 nucleotides: TGTGCCAGCAGCCAAGGGGGCCGGAGCTCTGGAAACACCATATATTTT. This encodes CASSQGGRSSGNTIYF.

The V call is TRBV6-5, the J call TRBJ1-3, with D unclear. V dropped 7 bases and J dropped 2 bases, with 15 bases sitting between them. This CDR3 is built from 15 residues. Looked up from germline, CDR1 is MNHEY and CDR2 is SVGAGI. CDR3 amino acids: CASTWAPRPGNTIYF. DNA for the CDR3: TGTGCCAGCACGTGGGCCCCACGACCTGGAAACACCATATATTTT.

The rearrangement links TRBV6-5 to TRBJ2-7; TRBD1 aligns across 7 bases. This CDR3 is 16 amino acids long. Germline V gene data show CDR1 as MNHEY and CDR2 as SVGAGI. V gave up 2 bases and J gave up 3 bases; unmatched junction bases: 10. The CDR3 loop is CASSYGQVFGIYEQYF. Here the CDR3 DNA reads TGTGCCAGCAGTTACGGACAGGTCTTCGGAATCTACGAGCAGTACTTC.

This clone has only a few counts. V is TRBV7-9 and J is TRBJ2-1; 8 bases agree with TRBD1. V dropped 5 bases and J dropped 5; count of bases not matched to a gene: 8. The CDR3 length is 15 residues. CDR1 SEHNR and CDR2 FQNEAQ come from the germline V gene (reference sequence). CDR3: CASSRDRRKDNEQFF. DNA of the CDR3: TGTGCCAGCAGCCGGGACAGGCGAAAAGACAATGAGCAGTTCTTC.

The J gene is TRBJ2-7, the V gene TRBV7-6, with D possibly matching TRBD2 (6 bases). The CDR3 has 13 residues. V shed 4 bases and J shed 3 bases, with 10 bases lying between them. From germline, CDR1 is SGHVS and CDR2 FNYEAQ. The CDR3 loop reads CASSSVEGYEQYF. CDR3 bases: TGTGCCAGCAGCTCGGTGGAGGGCTACGAGCAGTACTTC.

The rearrangement uses TRBV5-3 and TRBJ1-2, with TRBD1 matching over 10 bases. TRBV5-3 is flagged as an ORF with uncertain function. After removal of 4 bases from V and 0 bases from J, the junction contained 9 bases not matched to a gene. CDR3 length: 17 amino acids. The CDR3 nucleotides read TGTGCCAGAAGCATCCGGACAGGGGGAAAGGCTAACTATGGCTACACCTTC. Its translation is CARSIRTGGKANYGYTF.

The chain carries TRBV19 and TRBJ2-2, with TRBD1 matching over 9 bases. Germline CDR1 reads LNHDA; CDR2 reads SQIVND (reference sequence). The V segment lost 2 bases and the J segment 5 bases; nucleotides outside the gene matches: 9. The CDR3 sequence is 17 residues long. The CDR3 region has the DNA TGTGCCAGTAGTATAATACGAGGGACAGGGACTACCGGGGAGCTGTTTTTT. Translated, it gives CASSIIRGTGTTGELFF.

The genes are TRBV27 and TRBJ1-1; unclear D gene. Germline V CDR1 and CDR2: MNHEY, SMNVEV (reference sequence). The CDR3 sequence is 13 residues long. Trimming shortened V by 8 bases and J by 1 base, and 11 bases separated the two germline ends. CDR3 nucleotide sequence: TGTGCCAGCCAAGTAAGACAGAACACTGAAGCTTTCTTT. As protein: CASQVRQNTEAFF.

The CDR3, as DNA: TGTGCCAGCAGTTTCCAGGGGACCCCCCAGGCCGGGGAGCTGTTTTTT. Its translation is CASSFQGTPQAGELFF. The chain is built from TRBV11-2 and TRBJ2-2; D may be TRBD1 (6 bases). The CDR3 is 16 residues long. Per the germline V gene, CDR1 is SGHAT and CDR2 is FQNNGV. The V end was cut by 6 bases, the J end by 6 bases, with 20 bases between.

The chain uses TRBV15 and TRBJ1-5; possibly TRBD1 for D (6 bases). CDR1 and CDR2 from the germline V gene are LNHNV and YYDKDF (reference sequence). The CDR3 is made up of 14 amino acids. Trimming cost V 1 base and J 4 bases, with 8 bases left between them. The CDR3 nucleotides are TGTGCCACCAGCAGAGGCAGGGGAAATCAGCCCCAGCATTTT. Protein sequence: CATSRGRGNQPQHF. Combining the CDR3 with reference TRBV15 and TRBJ1-5 gives the whole variable domain DAMVIQNPRYQVTQFGKPVTLSCSQTLNHNVMYWYQQKSSQAPKLLFHYYDKDFNNEADTPDNFQSRRPNTSFCFLDIRSPGLGDTAMYLCATSRGRGNQPQHFGDGTRLSIL.

The V gene is TRBV9, the J gene TRBJ2-5; the match to TRBD1 covers 7 bases. Germline V CDR1 and CDR2: SGDLS, YYNGEE. The V gene end was trimmed by 3 bases and the J gene end by 5 bases; junction bases not matched to a gene: 10. CDR3 size: 15 residues. The CDR3 sequence: CASSALMTGFETQYF. CDR3 sequence (DNA): TGTGCCAGCAGCGCCTTGATGACAGGGTTTGAGACCCAGTACTTC.

As for this clone: This may arise from a read error, as a much more abundant clone is one base away. V gene TRBV6-5 combines with J gene TRBJ1-4; D remains ambiguous. Germline CDR1 MNHEY, CDR2 SVGAGI. The CDR3 has 14 amino acids. The chain's CDR3 is CTSSRTVSNEKLFF. In nucleotides, the CDR3 is TGTACCAGCAGCCGCACGGTTTCTAATGAAAAACTGTTTTTT.

This clone has more than one count but fewer than ten. The chain is built from TRBV27 and TRBJ1-3; TRBD1 agrees at 7 bases. The CDR3 sequence is 15 residues long. V trimming: 5 bases; J trimming: 0 bases; junction bases outside the gene matches: 4. Per germline, CDR1 MNHEY and CDR2 SMNVEV (reference sequence). In nucleotides, the CDR3 is TGTGCCAGCAGTCGACAGGGCCTCTCTGGAAACACCATATATTTT. Its protein product is CASSRQGLSGNTIYF.

This clone was observed a few times. CDR3 bases: TGCAGCGCCAGGGGGCAGGGGTTATCCAAAAACATTCAGTACTTC. The encoded protein is CSARGQGLSKNIQYF. This chain joins TRBV29-1 and TRBJ2-4; 8 bases line up with TRBD1. CDR1 is SQVTM and CDR2 is ANQGSEA in the germline V gene. Trimming cost V 7 bases and J 2 bases; bases outside gene matches: 10. The length of the CDR3 is 15 residues.

The CDR3 sequence is CASSSPRVTRRYEQYF. CDR3 DNA sequence: TGCGCCAGCAGCAGCCCGCGGGTGACCCGGCGATACGAGCAGTACTTC. This chain uses TRBV5-1 with TRBJ2-7; a possible D gene is TRBD2 (5 bases). The ends were cut back, 4 bases at V and 4 bases at J, with 21 bases in the middle. This CDR3 region has 16 residues. Germline V gene lookup returns CDR1 SGHRS and CDR2 YFSETQ.

This chain links TRBV7-9 with TRBJ2-1; TRBD2 aligns across 8 bases. Germline CDR1 and CDR2: SEHNR and FQNEAQ (reference sequence). This CDR3 has 14 residues. The V and J ends lost 3 bases and 5 bases, in that order; junction bases with no gene match: 3. CDR3 sequence (DNA): TGTGCCAGCAGCTTTGGCGGGGGGAACAATGAGCAGTTCTTC. This encodes CASSFGGGNNEQFF.

The V call is TRBV28, the J call TRBJ1-2; possible D gene TRBD1, 5 bases. Trimming took off 7 bases at V and 8 bases at J, with 20 bases between the two ends. The CDR3 extends over 14 amino acids. Per germline, CDR1 MDHEN and CDR2 SYDVKM. The CDR3 here is CASTSGGTRPGYTF. For the CDR3, the DNA is TGTGCCAGCACCTCGGGGGGGACCCGACCGGGCTACACCTTC.